This T cell receptor beta chain is drawn from a study of OX40 agonist ivuxolimab in advanced cancers. Study-wide context: Partial responses were seen in three patients, one with hepatocellular carcinoma and two with cutaneous melanoma. Study-level results: In the 0.1 to 3.0 mg/kg range, CD4+ and CD8+ blood T cells had expanded clonally by week 6. Patients with a partial response at 0.1-3.0 mg/kg had among the lowest clonal expansion.

To note about this clone: As yet, its antigen is unknown.

Drawing of blood for sampling happened at baseline, at cycle 4 day 1, and at cycle 7 day 1. The CDR3 sequence is 16 residues long. Germline assignment: CDR1 KGHSH and CDR2 LQKENI. With 3 bases clipped from V and 5 bases from J, the junction kept 9 bases outside the gene matches. Only in-frame clones appear in the TCRdb table, and some are missing; sequencing was by immunoSEQ multiplex PCR. The top ten hold around 0.82% of the sample, which has over 80,000 clones, 80% to 90% seen once. The V call is TRBV18, the J call TRBJ1-4; 7 positions match TRBD1. The source material was CD4+ or CD8+ T cells sorted from blood, sampled in a trial of the OX40 agonist ivuxolimab. This receptor was taken from an adult with an advanced solid tumor such as melanoma, head and neck, liver or kidney cancer. CDR3 in DNA: TGTGCCAGCTCACCTCGACAGGGCGGCTCGAATGAAAAACTGTTTTTT. Translated, it gives CASSPRQGGSNEKLFF.